These 25 T cell receptor beta chains were all obtained from the same sample, sequenced in a study of blood T cell repertoires in COVID-19. Only in-frame clones appear in the TCRdb table, and some are missing; sequencing was by immunoSEQ multiplex PCR. Here the sample spans fewer than 350,000 clones, 65% to 90% being singletons. Sequenced: PBMCs or T cells enriched from blood (not recorded which). The receptors were sampled from a woman aged 40 to 50 with acute COVID-19.

This sequence joins TRBV6-5 and TRBJ1-5, with D possibly TRBD1 on 5 matching bases. Germline assignment: CDR1 MNHEY and CDR2 SVGAGI. V was pared by 2 bases and J by 4 bases, with 12 bases between. The CDR3 sequence is 15 residues long. The CDR3 sequence is CASSYRAQGNQPQHF. As DNA, the CDR3 is TGTGCCAGCAGTTACCGGGCTCAGGGTAATCAGCCCCAGCATTTT.

This clone has just a few counts. The V gene is TRBV6-5, the J gene TRBJ1-5, with 9 bases matching TRBD1. CDR1 MNHEY and CDR2 SVGAGI come from the germline V gene. V trimming: 5 bases; J trimming: 9 bases; junction bases outside the gene matches: 8. The CDR3 consists of 14 residues. The CDR3 DNA is TGTGCCAGCAGTCAACTGACAGGGGGTGGGCCCCAGCATTTT. Encoded protein: CASSQLTGGGPQHF.

The chain carries TRBV9 and TRBJ1-5; 7 bases align to TRBD1. This CDR3 comprises 18 residues. Losses at the gene ends were 3 bases for V and 0 bases for J; bases not matched to a gene: 12. The germline CDR1 and CDR2 sequences are SGDLS and YYNGEE. CDR3 in DNA: TGTGCCAGCAGCGACCTGAGACAGGGAGAACTTAGCAATCAGCCCCAGCATTTT. As protein: CASSDLRQGELSNQPQHF.

The J gene is TRBJ1-1, the V gene TRBV7-2, with TRBD1 matching 8 bases. Germline CDR1 reads SGHTA; CDR2 reads FQGNSA. The trim removed 2 bases at V and 3 bases at J, leaving 8 bases unmatched. CDR3 length: 16 residues. In DNA form, the CDR3 reads TGTGCCAGCAGCTTACGGGTCGGCAGGGGGCACACTGAAGCTTTCTTT. Protein: CASSLRVGRGHTEAFF.

The chain recombines TRBV2 with TRBJ1-2; D may be TRBD1 (5 bases). The CDR3 is 15 residues long. V was cut by 1 base and J by 3 bases, with 12 bases left in between. The V gene's germline CDR1 is SNHLY and CDR2 FYNNEI. The CDR3 region is CASSEGRGGYYGYTF. The CDR3 bases are TGTGCCAGCAGTGAAGGCCGGGGGGGTTACTATGGCTACACCTTC.

The V and J genes are TRBV29-1 and TRBJ2-1; perhaps TRBD2 as D (5 bases). V lost 4 bases and J lost 15, with 13 bases in between. CDR1 and CDR2 from the germline V gene are SQVTM and ANQGSEA. The CDR3 extends over 10 amino acids. CDR3 DNA sequence: TGCAGCGTTGGATGGGGAGAGGTGTTCTTC. Translated, it gives CSVGWGEVFF.

The chain employs TRBV28 and TRBJ2-1; TRBD2 agrees at 9 bases. V lost 7 bases to trimming and J lost 7 bases; unmatched junction nucleotides: 11. Germline V gene sequence: CDR1 MDHEN, CDR2 SYDVKM. The CDR3 is 15 amino acids. CDR3 coding DNA: TGTGCCAGCACCCAAGGAAGACTAGCGGCGAATGAGCAGTTCTTC. This sequence encodes CASTQGRLAANEQFF.

The chain carries TRBV14 and TRBJ2-1; TRBD2 is a possible D gene (6 bases). This CDR3 contains 15 residues. Trimming removed 0 bases from V and 7 bases from J, with 13 bases in between. The V gene's germline CDR1 is SGHDN and CDR2 FVKESK. For the CDR3, the DNA is TGTGCCAGCAGCCAAGACGGGAGATTAGTAAATGAGCAGTTCTTC. Its translation is CASSQDGRLVNEQFF.

This clone was seen just once. The chain joins TRBV6-5 to TRBJ1-6; 7 positions match TRBD1. J lost 9 bases, V lost 5 bases, and 10 bases had no gene match. Germline V gene data show CDR1 as MNHEY and CDR2 as SVGAGI. The CDR3 is 15 residues long. The CDR3 loop is CASSLTGKFSSPLHF. For the CDR3, the DNA is TGTGCCAGCAGTCTGACAGGGAAATTTAGTTCACCCCTCCACTTT.

The chain joins TRBV19 to TRBJ2-1, with D perhaps TRBD1 (6 bases). V shed 4 bases and J shed 4 bases, with 11 bases lying between them. From germline, CDR1 is LNHDA and CDR2 SQIVND (reference sequence). There are 14 residues in the CDR3. This chain's CDR3 is CASSTKGGYNEQFF. The CDR3 coding sequence is TGTGCCAGTAGTACAAAAGGGGGTTACAATGAGCAGTTCTTC.

The chain joins TRBV19 to TRBJ2-7; 8 nucleotides align to TRBD1. CDR3 length: 13 amino acids. J gave up 3 bases and V 6 bases, and 4 bases lay outside the gene matches. Germline V lookup: CDR1 LNHDA, CDR2 SQIVND (reference sequence). CDR3 sequence reads: CASSPTGVYEQYF. The CDR3, as DNA: TGTGCCAGTAGCCCGACAGGGGTCTACGAGCAGTACTTC.

The chain carries TRBV6-4 and TRBJ1-6, with TRBD1 matching 7 bases. CDR1 and CDR2 (germline): MRHNA, SNTAGT. V was pared by 6 bases and J by 7 bases, with 6 bases of the junction left unmatched. The CDR3 has 14 residues. This CDR3 reads CASSRQGVNSPLHF. Written as DNA, the CDR3 is TGTGCCAGCAGCAGACAGGGCGTGAATTCACCCCTCCACTTT.

The V gene is TRBV5-1, the J gene TRBJ2-7; 10 bases agree with TRBD1. CDR1 is SGHRS and CDR2 is YFSETQ in the germline V gene. The CDR3 consists of 15 residues. The V segment lost 1 base and the J segment 6 bases; nucleotides outside the gene matches: 7. CDR3 in amino acids: CASSLTGTGEGEQYF. CDR3 sequence (DNA): TGCGCCAGCAGCTTGACCGGGACAGGGGAGGGCGAGCAGTACTTC. Drawing the rest from reference TRBV5-1 and TRBJ2-7, the complete variable domain is KAGVTQTPRYLIKTRGQQVTLSCSPISGHRSVSWYQQTPGQGLQFLFEYFSETQRNKGNFPGRFSGRQFSNSRSEMNVSTLELGDSALYLCASSLTGTGEGEQYFGPGTRLTVT.

Remarks on this clone: Sequence at one end of the junction differs from germline and may be a read error. The chain joins TRBV20-1 to TRBJ2-5; 8 bases are shared with TRBD1. This CDR3 spans 11 amino acids. Germline CDR1 and CDR2: DFQATT and SNEGSKA (reference sequence). The CDR3 DNA reads TGCAGTGCTCTCCACCAGACAGGGGTGGACTTC. Protein sequence: CSALHQTGVDF.

This sequence joins TRBV7-6 and TRBJ1-6; no definite D call. Germline V gives CDR1 SGHVS, CDR2 FNYEAQ. The V gene lost 3 bases and the J gene lost 4 bases, with 10 bases spanning the gap. This CDR3 spans 15 amino acids. The CDR3 sequence is CASSFKIGYNSPLHF. CDR3 coding DNA: TGTGCCAGCAGCTTTAAGATCGGGTATAATTCACCCCTCCACTTT.

The table lists this clone with a few counts. The chain carries TRBV5-1 and TRBJ1-5; no firm D call. Germline CDR1 is SGHRS and CDR2 is YFSETQ. CDR3 length: 14 amino acids. The germline V and J ends were trimmed by 1 base and 0 bases, with 5 bases remaining between them. In nucleotides, the CDR3 is TGCGCCAGCAGCTTGACACATAGCAATCAGCCCCAGCATTTT. Its protein is CASSLTHSNQPQHF.

V and J are TRBV5-1 and TRBJ2-1, with 9 bases aligning to TRBD2. The CDR3 covers 15 residues. The ends lost 0 bases at V and 6 bases at J; junction bases unmatched: 4. Germline V gives CDR1 SGHRS, CDR2 YFSETQ. The CDR3: CASSLGSGSLNEQFF. The CDR3 bases are TGCGCCAGCAGCTTGGGTAGCGGGAGTCTCAATGAGCAGTTCTTC.

This clone turned up a few times. The genes are TRBV7-9 and TRBJ2-7; tentatively, D is TRBD1 (5 bases). The ends were cut back, 3 bases at V and 2 bases at J, with 14 bases in the middle. Per germline, CDR1 SEHNR and CDR2 FQNEAQ (reference sequence). CDR3 length: 15 residues. CDR3 loop: CASSLGRDVPYEQYF. Written as DNA, the CDR3 is TGTGCCAGCAGCTTGGGCAGGGATGTCCCCTACGAGCAGTACTTC.

The chain is built from TRBV5-5 and TRBJ2-3; no clear D gene. The CDR3 has 13 residues. Trimming pared 4 bases from V and 0 bases from J, leaving 6 bases between. Germline V gives CDR1 SGHKS, CDR2 YYEKEE (reference sequence). The CDR3 reads CASSLSSTDTQYF. The CDR3 DNA reads as TGTGCCAGCAGCCTATCAAGCACAGATACGCAGTATTTT.

The V gene is TRBV6-5, the J gene TRBJ2-1; maybe TRBD2 (6 bases). V was cut by 5 bases and J by 6 bases, with 14 bases left in between. From germline, CDR1 is MNHEY and CDR2 SVGAGI. The CDR3 has 14 amino acids. The CDR3 sequence is CASSRGTKTNEQFF. As DNA, the CDR3 is TGTGCCAGCAGTCGGGGGACCAAAACCAATGAGCAGTTCTTC.

The V and J genes are TRBV7-9 and TRBJ2-2, with D possibly being TRBD2 (5 bases). The germline gives CDR1 SEHNR, CDR2 FQNEAQ (reference sequence). This CDR3 spans 13 amino acids. Trimming removed 5 bases from V and 6 bases from J, with 10 bases in between. CDR3 protein: CASSPLGAGELFF. CDR3 coding DNA: TGTGCCAGCAGCCCCCTCGGGGCCGGGGAGCTGTTTTTT. Full variable domain (missing parts from reference TRBV7-9 and TRBJ2-2): DTGVSQNPRHKITKRGQNVTFRCDPISEHNRLYWYRQTLGQGPEFLTYFQNEAQLEKSRLLSDRFSAERPKGSFSTLEIQRTEQGDSAMYLCASSPLGAGELFFGEGSRLTVL.

The chain uses TRBV15 and TRBJ2-7, with D tentatively TRBD2 (6 bases). The germline gives CDR1 LNHNV, CDR2 YYDKDF (reference sequence). The V and J ends lost 1 base and 5 bases respectively, with 12 bases between them. CDR3 size: 14 residues. The CDR3 DNA follows: TGTGCCACCAGCAGAGGGGGGAGGAAGGACGAGCAGTACTTC. Translating it yields CATSRGGRKDEQYF.

The chain recombines TRBV7-9 with TRBJ2-1; tentative D call: TRBD2 (5 bases). V shed 1 base and J shed 7 bases, with 14 bases lying between them. This CDR3 is built from 15 residues. The germline V gene has CDR1 SEHNR and CDR2 FQNEAQ (reference sequence). CDR3 nucleotide sequence: TGTGCCAGCAGCTTAGTTAGGACTGCCGCGAATGAGCAGTTCTTC. Encoded protein: CASSLVRTAANEQFF.

The chain combines TRBV7-2 with TRBJ1-1; 9 nucleotides agree with TRBD1. The CDR3 loop spans 16 amino acids. With 4 bases clipped from V and 1 base from J, the junction kept 7 bases outside the gene matches. Germline CDR1 reads SGHTA; CDR2 reads FQGNSA. CDR3 region: CASSSQGAGANTEAFF. The CDR3 coding sequence is TGTGCCAGCAGCTCACAGGGGGCCGGGGCGAACACTGAAGCTTTCTTT.

Turning to this clone: The germline gene is not matched at one end of the junction; a read error may be the cause. This sequence joins TRBV2 and TRBJ2-5; no clear D gene. Germline V gene sequence: CDR1 SNHLY, CDR2 FYNNEI. The CDR3 length is 15 residues. The CDR3 protein is CASSELELRQTTNDF. The DNA for the CDR3 is TGTGCCAGCAGTGAACTCGAGCTGAGGCAAACAACTAATGACTTC.